A selection of T cell receptor beta chains follows, all from one sample in a study of CD8+ T cells in alopecia areata. The repertoire was sequenced with immunoSEQ multiplex PCR; TCRdb's copy has only in-frame clones and lacks some. The sample gives roughly 140,000 clones, around two thirds of which show up once; about 38% is in the top ten. Sequencing was performed on CD8+ T cells sorted from blood. The origin of the receptors is a human donor in good health. Both conserved end residues are part of each CDR3. The order of the fields is clone size, V gene, D gene, J gene, CDR3 DNA, CDR3 protein. A D gene is named only where the DNA matches it firmly. Part of the rows lack a size; the others show once, few, many or a class for expanded clones.

abundance: .
v_gene: TRBV14
d_gene: .
j_gene: TRBJ1-1
CDR3nt: TGTGCCAGCAGCCATAACTCTTGGGAGGGAAAAACTGAAGCTTTCTTT
CDR3aa: CASSHNSWEGKTEAFF

abundance: few
v_gene: TRBV7-9
d_gene: .
j_gene: TRBJ2-5
CDR3nt: TGTGCCAGCAGTGGGGAACACCGGGACGGACGCATCGGAGAGTCCCAGTACTTC
CDR3aa: CASSGEHRDGRIGESQYF

abundance: once
v_gene: TRBV7-9
d_gene: TRBD1
j_gene: TRBJ2-2
CDR3nt: TGTGCCAGCAGACAAGACAGGGCCGGGGAGCTGTTTTTT
CDR3aa: CASRQDRAGELFF

abundance: .
v_gene: TRBV7-2
d_gene: .
j_gene: TRBJ2-1
CDR3nt: TGTGCCAGCAGCTTCAGGGGAAATCCGTACAATGAGCAGTTCTTC
CDR3aa: CASSFRGNPYNEQFF

abundance: .
v_gene: TRBV5-1
d_gene: .
j_gene: TRBJ2-2
CDR3nt: TGCGCCAGCACTACCGGTCCGGGCGGGGAGCTGTTTTTT
CDR3aa: CASTTGPGGELFF

abundance: once
v_gene: TRBV29-1
d_gene: .
j_gene: TRBJ2-1
CDR3nt: TGCAGCGTTGAAGGATCTTCCTACAATGAGCAGTTCTTC
CDR3aa: CSVEGSSYNEQFF

abundance: few
v_gene: TRBV6-6
d_gene: .
j_gene: TRBJ2-1
CDR3nt: TGTGCCAGCGGCGGTACGGGACCCTACAATGAGCAGTTCTTC
CDR3aa: CASGGTGPYNEQFF

abundance: few
v_gene: TRBV5-1
d_gene: .
j_gene: TRBJ2-5
CDR3nt: TGCGCCAGCAGCTTGGATAGCCCGATCCAAGAGACCCAGTACTTC
CDR3aa: CASSLDSPIQETQYF

abundance: .
v_gene: TRBV4-1
d_gene: TRBD2
j_gene: TRBJ2-3
CDR3nt: TGCGCCAGCAGTACGACTAGCGGGAGTACAGATACGCAGTATTTT
CDR3aa: CASSTTSGSTDTQYF

abundance: .
v_gene: TRBV6-1
d_gene: .
j_gene: TRBJ2-2
CDR3nt: TGTGCCAGCAGTGAAGGTCAGGGATTCTACCGGGAGCTGTTTTTT
CDR3aa: CASSEGQGFYRELFF

abundance: few
v_gene: TRBV29-1
d_gene: .
j_gene: TRBJ1-2
CDR3nt: TGCAGCGTTGAAGAAAGGGTTGGCTACACCTTC
CDR3aa: CSVEERVGYTF

abundance: .
v_gene: TRBV5-6
d_gene: TRBD1
j_gene: TRBJ2-5
CDR3nt: TGTGCCAGCAGCCAGGACAGGCAAGAGACCCAGTACTTC
CDR3aa: CASSQDRQETQYF

abundance: few
v_gene: TRBV11-2
d_gene: TRBD2
j_gene: TRBJ2-5
CDR3nt: TGTGCCAGCAGCGAAACCTTAGCGGGAATTGGTGAGACCCAGTACTTC
CDR3aa: CASSETLAGIGETQYF

abundance: .
v_gene: TRBV19
d_gene: .
j_gene: TRBJ2-3
CDR3nt: TGTGCCAGCTCGTTAAGGACATCGGCGACATGGTCAGATACGCAGTATTTT
CDR3aa: CASSLRTSATWSDTQYF

abundance: .
v_gene: TRBV13
d_gene: TRBD2
j_gene: TRBJ2-5
CDR3nt: TGTGCCAGCAGCTTAGGGCTAGCGGGATGGGAGACCCAGTACTTC
CDR3aa: CASSLGLAGWETQYF

abundance: .
v_gene: TRBV10-3
d_gene: TRBD2
j_gene: TRBJ2-1
CDR3nt: TGTGCCACGTCGACTAGCGGAGACAATGAGCAGTTCTTC
CDR3aa: CATSTSGDNEQFF

abundance: .
v_gene: TRBV13
d_gene: .
j_gene: TRBJ2-2
CDR3nt: TGTGCCAGCAGCCCTAAGGTCACCGGGGAGCTGTTTTTT
CDR3aa: CASSPKVTGELFF

abundance: once
v_gene: TRBV11-1
d_gene: .
j_gene: TRBJ1-1
CDR3nt: TGTGCCAGCAGCCGAGGGACGTTGAACACTGAAGCTTTCTTT
CDR3aa: CASSRGTLNTEAFF

abundance: few
v_gene: TRBV7-2
d_gene: .
j_gene: TRBJ2-7
CDR3nt: TGTGCCAGCAGCTTTTCCTCCTACGAGCAGTACTTC
CDR3aa: CASSFSSYEQYF

abundance: .
v_gene: TRBV7-8
d_gene: .
j_gene: TRBJ1-5
CDR3nt: TGTGCCAGCAGCTCCTCGTGGGGTAAGGATCAGCCCCAGCATTTT
CDR3aa: CASSSSWGKDQPQHF

abundance: .
v_gene: TRBV6-5
d_gene: TRBD2
j_gene: TRBJ2-2
CDR3nt: TGTGCCAGCAGTTTCCTTGCGGGAGAGGAAGGGGAGCTGTTTTTT
CDR3aa: CASSFLAGEEGELFF

abundance: few
v_gene: TRBV28
d_gene: .
j_gene: TRBJ2-3
CDR3nt: TGTGCCAGCAGTATACTTCAGGGCGATACGCAGTATTTT
CDR3aa: CASSILQGDTQYF

abundance: .
v_gene: TRBV30
d_gene: .
j_gene: TRBJ1-1
CDR3nt: TGTGCCTGGAGTGTACCTGAGTTATCCACTGAAGCTTTCTTT
CDR3aa: CAWSVPELSTEAFF

abundance: .
v_gene: TRBV9
d_gene: .
j_gene: TRBJ1-1
CDR3nt: TGTGCCAGCAGCGCGAAGGAGGGGCCCACGGAAGCTTTCTTT
CDR3aa: CASSAKEGPTEAFF

abundance: .
v_gene: TRBV27
d_gene: .
j_gene: TRBJ2-7
CDR3nt: TGTGCCAGCAGCAAGACAGCGACGGCCTACGAGCAGTACTTC
CDR3aa: CASSKTATAYEQYF

abundance: .
v_gene: TRBV30
d_gene: .
j_gene: TRBJ1-1
CDR3nt: TGTGCCTGGAGGGACCCCCGCCCGGGCACTGAAGCTTTCTTT
CDR3aa: CAWRDPRPGTEAFF

abundance: few
v_gene: TRBV30
d_gene: TRBD1
j_gene: TRBJ2-1
CDR3nt: TGTGCCTGGGGAGACAGGGGCAATGAGCAGTTCTTC
CDR3aa: CAWGDRGNEQFF

abundance: .
v_gene: TRBV19
d_gene: .
j_gene: TRBJ2-1
CDR3nt: TGTGCCAGTAGTATCGTAATGAGCTCCTACAATGAGCAGTTCTTC
CDR3aa: CASSIVMSSYNEQFF

abundance: few
v_gene: TRBV7-9
d_gene: .
j_gene: TRBJ1-2
CDR3nt: TGTGCCAGCAGCCCTACCTTGTCGGACAGCACTAACTATGGCTACACCTTC
CDR3aa: CASSPTLSDSTNYGYTF

abundance: .
v_gene: TRBV4-1
d_gene: .
j_gene: TRBJ2-3
CDR3nt: TGCGCCAGCAGCCAAGTCTGGAAGAGGGACCCCACAGATACGCAGTATTTT
CDR3aa: CASSQVWKRDPTDTQYF

abundance: .
v_gene: TRBV7-2
d_gene: .
j_gene: TRBJ1-2
CDR3nt: TGTGCCAGCACCACGGGCCCCCCGCGGGTTGGCTACACCTTC
CDR3aa: CASTTGPPRVGYTF

abundance: .
v_gene: TRBV23-1
d_gene: TRBD1
j_gene: TRBJ1-2
CDR3nt: TGCGCCAGCAGTCTCCCCCATCGCGACAGGGGGCGGAACTATGGCTACACCTTC
CDR3aa: CASSLPHRDRGRNYGYTF

abundance: .
v_gene: TRBV4-1
d_gene: .
j_gene: TRBJ2-7
CDR3nt: TGCGCCAGCAGCCAATCCGTTAGCGGTACCTACGAGCAGTACTTC
CDR3aa: CASSQSVSGTYEQYF

abundance: .
v_gene: TRBV29-1
d_gene: .
j_gene: TRBJ1-2
CDR3nt: TGCAGCGTGATGGCGCGTTTCTCAGAGGGTGGCTACACCTTC
CDR3aa: CSVMARFSEGGYTF

abundance: .
v_gene: TRBV9
d_gene: .
j_gene: TRBJ2-2
CDR3nt: TGTGCCAGCAGCGGCAAGAACACCGGGGAGCTGTTTTTT
CDR3aa: CASSGKNTGELFF

abundance: once
v_gene: TRBV6-5
d_gene: .
j_gene: TRBJ2-3
CDR3nt: TGTGCCAGCAGCACACAGGCCATGAGCACAGATACGCAGTATTTT
CDR3aa: CASSTQAMSTDTQYF

abundance: .
v_gene: TRBV5-1
d_gene: TRBD2
j_gene: TRBJ2-7
CDR3nt: TGCGCCAGCAGCTTGGATGACCGGGAGGGCTACCCCAGCTCCTACGAGCAGTACTTC
CDR3aa: CASSLDDREGYPSSYEQYF

abundance: .
v_gene: TRBV4-2
d_gene: .
j_gene: TRBJ2-1
CDR3nt: TGTGCCAGCAGCCAAGAGGGCGGCCTAATCTACAATGAGCAGTTCTTC
CDR3aa: CASSQEGGLIYNEQFF

abundance: .
v_gene: TRBV7-9
d_gene: .
j_gene: TRBJ2-2
CDR3nt: TGTGCCAGCAGCCACCGATCGAGAACCGGGGAGCTGTTTTTT
CDR3aa: CASSHRSRTGELFF

abundance: .
v_gene: TRBV2
d_gene: TRBD2
j_gene: TRBJ2-1
CDR3nt: TGTGCCAGCAGCGCCACCGGCCTGCGGGAGATTTACAATGAGCAGTTCTTC
CDR3aa: CASSATGLREIYNEQFF

abundance: .
v_gene: TRBV2
d_gene: .
j_gene: TRBJ2-5
CDR3nt: TGTGCCAGCATGGGAGCACTCCAAGAGACCCAGTACTTC
CDR3aa: CASMGALQETQYF

abundance: .
v_gene: TRBV5-6
d_gene: .
j_gene: TRBJ1-2
CDR3nt: TGTGCCAGCAGCTTGGTTAGAGGACAGTTCTATGGCTACACCTTC
CDR3aa: CASSLVRGQFYGYTF

abundance: few
v_gene: TRBV16
d_gene: .
j_gene: TRBJ1-2
CDR3nt: TGTGCCAGCAGCCCCGCGGGAAACTATGGCTACACCTTC
CDR3aa: CASSPAGNYGYTF

abundance: .
v_gene: TRBV19
d_gene: .
j_gene: TRBJ1-1
CDR3nt: TGTGCCAGTAGTTGGACGGTCCAGAACACTGAAGCTTTCTTT
CDR3aa: CASSWTVQNTEAFF

abundance: few
v_gene: TRBV5-6
d_gene: .
j_gene: TRBJ1-2
CDR3nt: TGTGCCAGCAGCTCCGACAGTAACTATGGCTACACCTTC
CDR3aa: CASSSDSNYGYTF

abundance: few
v_gene: TRBV11-2
d_gene: TRBD2
j_gene: TRBJ2-7
CDR3nt: TGTGCCAGCAGCTTAGAGGCAGCGGGACCCTACGAGCAGTACTTC
CDR3aa: CASSLEAAGPYEQYF

abundance: .
v_gene: TRBV4-1
d_gene: TRBD1
j_gene: TRBJ1-4
CDR3nt: TGCGCCAGCAGCCAAGAGGGGACAGTTGCAACTAATGAAAAACTGTTTTTT
CDR3aa: CASSQEGTVATNEKLFF

abundance: few
v_gene: TRBV27
d_gene: TRBD1
j_gene: TRBJ2-7
CDR3nt: TGTGCCAGCAGTACCCCCGGACAGGGCGAGCAGTACTTC
CDR3aa: CASSTPGQGEQYF

abundance: .
v_gene: TRBV29-1
d_gene: .
j_gene: TRBJ2-1
CDR3nt: TGCAGCCTCCGGACTCGGAAAGGCAATGAGCAGTTCTTC
CDR3aa: CSLRTRKGNEQFF

abundance: .
v_gene: TRBV5-1
d_gene: .
j_gene: TRBJ2-7
CDR3nt: TGCGCCAGCAGCGACGGACTGAAGACTTACTTC
CDR3aa: CASSDGLKTYF

abundance: .
v_gene: TRBV5-1
d_gene: .
j_gene: TRBJ2-7
CDR3nt: TGCGCCAGCAGCATAGGGAGAGAGCAGTACTTC
CDR3aa: CASSIGREQYF

abundance: .
v_gene: TRBV6-6
d_gene: .
j_gene: TRBJ2-2
CDR3nt: TGTGCCAGCAGTTACCGGGACGGGGAGCTGTTTTTT
CDR3aa: CASSYRDGELFF

abundance: .
v_gene: TRBV2
d_gene: .
j_gene: TRBJ2-2
CDR3nt: TGTGCCAGCAGTGGACACGCGAACACCGGGGAGCTGTTTTTT
CDR3aa: CASSGHANTGELFF